The 7 T cell receptor beta chains below were found in one sample sequenced in a study of cytomegalovirus exposure and HLA in healthy donors. The primer mix had 60 Vbeta and 13 Jbeta primers. The protocol was immunoSEQ multiplex PCR, while the TCRdb copy is restricted to in-frame clones and leaves out a portion. The sample data list roughly 120,000 clones. Source material: PBMCs. These receptors originate from a man in his forties or fifties in good health and CMV-seronegative.

The chain is built from TRBV5-6 and TRBJ2-7; 10 bases are a match to TRBD2. Germline V lookup: CDR1 SGHDT, CDR2 YYEEEE. V lost 0 bases, J lost 6 bases, and 9 bases stayed unmatched. The CDR3 runs 16 residues. CDR3 in DNA: TGTGCCAGCAGCTTGGGACAAGCGGGAGGGATCTCCGAGCAGTACTTC. Its protein is CASSLGQAGGISEQYF.

In DNA form, the CDR3 reads TGTGCCAGCAGTGTCCGGGACAGGAGCAACTATGGCTACACCTTC. It translates to CASSVRDRSNYGYTF. The gene calls are TRBV6-1 and TRBJ1-2, with 8 bases lining up with TRBD1. This CDR3 has 15 amino acids. V shed 4 bases and J 2 bases; nucleotides not matched to a gene: 6. The germline V gene has CDR1 MNHNS and CDR2 SASEGT.

The V and J genes are TRBV9 and TRBJ2-2; 7 nucleotides line up with TRBD2. V lost 0 bases to trimming and J lost 5 bases; unmatched junction nucleotides: 4. The CDR3 consists of 15 residues. In germline, CDR1 is SGDLS, CDR2 YYNGEE. This chain's CDR3 is CASSVAHGGTGELFF. The CDR3 DNA is TGTGCCAGCAGCGTAGCCCACGGGGGGACCGGGGAGCTGTTTTTT.

CDR3 loop: CASRSGATGGEQYF. In DNA, the CDR3 is TGTGCCAGCAGGTCGGGGGCGACGGGAGGCGAGCAGTACTTC. The gene calls are TRBV2 and TRBJ2-7, with a weak D call TRBD2 (7 bases). The germline V and J ends were trimmed by 6 bases and 6 bases, with 18 bases remaining between them. The CDR3 is 14 residues long. Germline V gene data show CDR1 as SNHLY and CDR2 as FYNNEI.

This rearrangement joins TRBV7-3 to TRBJ2-1, with 7 bases fitting TRBD2. The germline gives CDR1 SGHTA, CDR2 FQGTGA. CDR3 length equals 14 residues. V lost 3 bases and J lost 4; bases outside the gene matches: 3. CDR3 region: CASSLSSGYNEQFF. The CDR3 DNA is TGTGCCAGCAGCTTGTCTAGCGGTTACAATGAGCAGTTCTTC.

V and J are TRBV11-2 and TRBJ2-1, with 10 positions matching TRBD2. The CDR3 totals 18 residues. Germline assignment: CDR1 SGHAT and CDR2 FQNNGV. V dropped 3 bases and J dropped 0; count of bases not matched to a gene: 8. CDR3 amino acids: CASSFPRTSGSSYNEQFF. The CDR3 bases are TGTGCCAGCAGCTTCCCGAGGACTAGCGGCAGCTCCTACAATGAGCAGTTCTTC.

This sequence joins TRBV11-3 and TRBJ2-7; 8 bases align to TRBD1. V dropped 5 bases and J dropped 7; count of bases not matched to a gene: 4. The CDR3 length is 12 residues. CDR1 SGHNT and CDR2 YENEEA come from the germline V gene. The CDR3 DNA reads as TGTGCCAGCAGCCAACAGGGGGGTGAGCAGTACTTC. Amino acids: CASSQQGGEQYF. The entire variable domain, with the rest obtained from reference TRBV11-3 and TRBJ2-7, is as follows: EAGVVQSPRYKIIEKKQPVAFWCNPISGHNTLYWYLQNLGQGPELLIRYENEEAVDDSQLPKDRFSAERLKGVDSTLKIQPAELGDSAVYLCASSQQGGEQYFGPGTRLTVT.